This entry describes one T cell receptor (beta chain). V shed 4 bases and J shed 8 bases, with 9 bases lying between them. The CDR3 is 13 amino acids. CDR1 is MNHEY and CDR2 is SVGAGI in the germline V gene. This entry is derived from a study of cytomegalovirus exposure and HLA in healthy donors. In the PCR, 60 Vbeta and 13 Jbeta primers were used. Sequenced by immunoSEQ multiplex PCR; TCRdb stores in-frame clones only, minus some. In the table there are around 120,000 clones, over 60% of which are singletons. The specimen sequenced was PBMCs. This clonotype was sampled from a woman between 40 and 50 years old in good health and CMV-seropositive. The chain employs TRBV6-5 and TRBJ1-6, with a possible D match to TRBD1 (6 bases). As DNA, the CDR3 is TGTGCCAGCAGTTCCCCAGGGGATTCACCCCTCCACTTT. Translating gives CASSSPGDSPLHF.